This TCR beta chain was sequenced for a study of beta chain features in type 1 diabetes. All of the isolated RNA was reverse transcribed, so expressed TCRB transcripts were sequenced. TCRdb's table, derived via immunoSEQ multiplex PCR, lists solely in-frame clones and lacks some. The sample records hundreds of thousands of clones, 15% to 20% being singletons. The V segment lost 3 bases and the J segment 7 bases; nucleotides outside the gene matches: 7. This CDR3 has 16 residues. The germline V gene encodes CDR1 SGHNT and CDR2 YYREEE (reference sequence). Staining for CD45RO/CCR7/CD25/CD127/CD95/CD27 allowed sorting of CD4+ naive, central memory, regulatory and stem cell-like memory cells.

The V gene is TRBV5-4, the J gene TRBJ2-2; 12 positions agree with TRBD2. Sequencing was carried out using naive CD4+ T cells from blood. This sequence was found in a woman aged 18-30 years in good health. CDR3 sequence (DNA): TGTGCCAGCAGCTCTTCTAGCGGGAGGGCCTACGGGGAGCTGTTTTTT. It is translated as CASSSSSGRAYGELFF.